This T cell receptor (beta chain) was identified in a study of early T cells in non-severe SARS-CoV-2 infection. Study details: Investigators sequenced bulk RNA drawn from unsorted whole blood, and chains remained unpaired. Study-wide results and caveats: VDJdb-based annotation leaned toward anti-spike CD8 responses and missed private and CD4 specificities.

Separate cDNA molecules each had unique molecular identifiers attached to them. TCRdb itself ran the 5' RACE reads through MiXCR, one entry per CDR3 protein. The sample has some 25,000 distinct CDR3 sequences; 5.5% are singletons. The CDR3 consists of 15 residues. The J segment lost 4 bases and the V segment lost 1 base, leaving 4 bases of the junction unmatched. From germline, CDR1 is SGHRS and CDR2 YFSETQ. This clonotype was counted many times. The antigen remains unidentified. The V gene is TRBV5-1, the J gene TRBJ2-2; 7 bases are a match to TRBD1. Source material: whole blood. The sequence came from an adult who was a healthcare worker with PCR-confirmed SARS-CoV-2 infection or an uninfected control (not recorded which). The DNA of the CDR3 is TGCGCCAGCAGCTTGTTGACAGGGTCCACCGGGGAGCTGTTTTTT. Translation: CASSLLTGSTGELFF. Filled out from reference TRBV5-1 and TRBJ2-2, the complete variable domain reads KAGVTQTPRYLIKTRGQQVTLSCSPISGHRSVSWYQQTPGQGLQFLFEYFSETQRNKGNFPGRFSGRQFSNSRSEMNVSTLELGDSALYLCASSLLTGSTGELFFGEGSRLTVL.